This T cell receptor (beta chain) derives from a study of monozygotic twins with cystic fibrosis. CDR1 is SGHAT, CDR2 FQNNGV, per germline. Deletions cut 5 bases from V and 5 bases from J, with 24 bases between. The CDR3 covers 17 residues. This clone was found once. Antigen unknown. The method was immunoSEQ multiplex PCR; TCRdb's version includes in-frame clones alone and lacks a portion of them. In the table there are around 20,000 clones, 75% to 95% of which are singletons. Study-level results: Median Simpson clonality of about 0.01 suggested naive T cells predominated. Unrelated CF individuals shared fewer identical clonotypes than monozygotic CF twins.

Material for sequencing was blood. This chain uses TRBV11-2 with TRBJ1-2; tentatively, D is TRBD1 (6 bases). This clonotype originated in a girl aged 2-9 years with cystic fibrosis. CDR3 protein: CASSTPGRGHLVYGYTF. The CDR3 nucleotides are TGTGCCAGCAGCACCCCGGGTCGGGGGCATTTGGTATATGGCTACACCTTC.